This is a list of T cell receptor beta chains from one sample in a study of blood T cells in healthy people across ages. TCRdb re-called the 5' RACE reads with MiXCR, one entry per CDR3 protein. The sample carries over a million distinct CDR3 sequences, approximately 63% recorded once. The sequenced sample was blood. The source is a man aged 18 to 30 in good health. Each CDR3 is given with its conserved first and last residue. A D gene is named only where the DNA matches it firmly. Expanded clones are given a class, and other clones once, few, many or no size at all.

J gene | V gene | D gene | clone size | CDR3 protein | CDR3 DNA
TRBJ2-1 | TRBV14 | TRBD2 | . | CASSQGDSGRMFYNEQFF | TGTGCCAGCAGCCAAGGGGATAGCGGGAGGATGTTTTACAATGAGCAGTTCTTC
TRBJ2-1 | TRBV18 | TRBD2 | once | CASSPSGGALNEQFF | TGTGCCAGCTCACCTAGCGGGGGGGCCCTCAATGAGCAGTTCTTC
TRBJ1-1 | TRBV6-5 | . | once | CASSYSNRGQLKAFF | TGTGCCAGCAGTTACTCGAATAGAGGACAATTAAAAGCTTTCTTT
TRBJ2-1 | TRBV6-2/TRBV6-3 | . | . | CASSYLWTAVNEQFF | TGTGCCAGCAGTTACTTATGGACAGCGGTAAATGAGCAGTTCTTC
TRBJ2-4 | TRBV6-1 | . | . | CATRDIGDIQYF | TGTGCCACACGGGACATAGGTGACATTCAGTACTTC
TRBJ1-4 | TRBV11-2 | . | . | CASSLGYRGHQNEKLFF | TGTGCCAGCAGCTTAGGATATCGTGGACACCAGAATGAAAAACTGTTTTTT
TRBJ2-7 | TRBV14 | . | . | CASSRTGPEQYF | TGTGCCAGCAGCCGCACGGGACCTGAGCAGTACTTC
TRBJ2-7 | TRBV27 | . | . | CASSLFGRARYEQYF | TGTGCCAGCAGTTTATTTGGCAGGGCTAGGTACGAGCAGTACTTC
TRBJ2-3 | TRBV5-4 | . | . | CASSQSELDTQYF | TGTGCCAGCAGCCAATCGGAGTTGGATACGCAGTATTTT
TRBJ2-5 | TRBV6-2/TRBV6-3 | TRBD2 | . | CASELAGSQETQYF | TGTGCCAGCGAACTAGCGGGGTCCCAAGAGACCCAGTACTTC
TRBJ2-3 | TRBV2 | . | . | CASSGGASSTDTQYF | TGTGCCAGCAGTGGAGGTGCCTCTAGCACAGATACGCAGTATTTT
TRBJ1-2 | TRBV2 | . | . | CGSSERSANYGYTF | TGTGGCAGCAGTGAGAGGTCAGCTAACTATGGCTACACCTTC
TRBJ1-1 | TRBV12-3/TRBV12-4 | TRBD1 | . | CASWDRAEAFF | TGTGCCAGCTGGGACAGGGCTGAAGCTTTCTTT
TRBJ2-3 | TRBV9 | . | . | CASSGLGRNTQYF | TGTGCCAGCAGCGGCCTTGGGAGAAATACGCAGTATTTT
TRBJ2-5 | TRBV10-3 | . | few | CAITRDNQETQYF | TGTGCCATCACCCGGGACAACCAAGAGACCCAGTACTTC
TRBJ2-7 | TRBV2 | TRBD1 | few | CASSDVTRDRDFEQYF | TGTGCCAGCAGTGACGTCACCCGGGACAGGGATTTCGAGCAGTACTTC
TRBJ2-1 | TRBV20-1 | . | . | CSAVGAGYNEQFF | TGCAGTGCAGTGGGGGCAGGTTACAATGAGCAGTTCTTC
TRBJ2-3 | TRBV3-1 | . | . | CASSQEGGFFTDTQYF | TGTGCCAGCAGCCAAGAGGGTGGTTTCTTCACAGATACGCAGTATTTT
TRBJ2-5 | TRBV7-9 | . | . | CASSSPSFAETQYF | TGTGCCAGCAGCTCACCTAGCTTCGCAGAGACCCAGTACTTC
TRBJ1-2 | TRBV28 | . | . | CASSSPRRQANGYTF | TGTGCCAGCAGTTCCCCGAGAAGACAGGCAAATGGCTACACCTTC
TRBJ2-2 | TRBV7-9 | . | . | CATAWAGELFF | TGTGCCACCGCGTGGGCCGGGGAGCTGTTTTTT
TRBJ2-3 | TRBV9 | TRBD1 | . | CASSVAPPGQGITDTQYF | TGTGCCAGCAGCGTAGCTCCACCGGGACAGGGAATAACAGATACGCAGTATTTT
TRBJ2-4 | TRBV28 | . | . | CASSFLSRMEQYF | TGTGCCAGCAGTTTCCTCAGCAGGATGGAGCAGTACTTC
TRBJ1-2 | TRBV7-2 | . | few | CASSLATLPNYGYTF | TGTGCCAGCAGCCTCGCGACACTCCCTAACTATGGCTACACCTTC